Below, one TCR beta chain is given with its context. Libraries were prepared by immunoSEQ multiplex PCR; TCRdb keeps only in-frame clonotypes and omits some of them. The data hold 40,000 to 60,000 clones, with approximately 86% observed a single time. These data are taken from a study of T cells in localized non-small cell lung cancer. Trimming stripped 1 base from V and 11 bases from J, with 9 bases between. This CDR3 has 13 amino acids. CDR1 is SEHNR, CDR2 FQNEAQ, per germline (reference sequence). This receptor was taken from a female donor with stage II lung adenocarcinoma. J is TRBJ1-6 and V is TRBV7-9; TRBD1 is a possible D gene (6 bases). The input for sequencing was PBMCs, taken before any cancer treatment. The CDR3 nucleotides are TGTGCCAGCAGCTTAGACAGGGCGGCACCCCTCCACTTT. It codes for CASSLDRAAPLHF.